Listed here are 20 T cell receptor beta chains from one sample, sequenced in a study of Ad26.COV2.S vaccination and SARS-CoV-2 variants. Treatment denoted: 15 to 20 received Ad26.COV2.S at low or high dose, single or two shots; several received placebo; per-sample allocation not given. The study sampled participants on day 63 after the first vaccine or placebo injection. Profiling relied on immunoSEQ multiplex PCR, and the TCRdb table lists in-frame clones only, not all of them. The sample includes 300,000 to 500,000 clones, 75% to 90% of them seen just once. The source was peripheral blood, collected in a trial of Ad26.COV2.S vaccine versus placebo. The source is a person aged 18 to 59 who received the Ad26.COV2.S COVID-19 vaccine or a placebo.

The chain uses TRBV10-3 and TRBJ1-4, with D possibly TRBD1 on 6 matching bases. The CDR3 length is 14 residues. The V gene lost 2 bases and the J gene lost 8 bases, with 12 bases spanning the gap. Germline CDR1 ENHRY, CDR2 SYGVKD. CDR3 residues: CAISEGQSGEKLFF. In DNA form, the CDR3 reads TGTGCCATCAGTGAGGGACAGTCAGGGGAAAAACTGTTTTTT.

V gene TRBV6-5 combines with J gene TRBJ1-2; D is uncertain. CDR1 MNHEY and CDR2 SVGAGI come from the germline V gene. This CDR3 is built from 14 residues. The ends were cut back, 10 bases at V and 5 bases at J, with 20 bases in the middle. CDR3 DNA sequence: TGTGCCACCGAAGGACTGACCGAACTTTATGGCTACACCTTC. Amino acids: CATEGLTELYGYTF.

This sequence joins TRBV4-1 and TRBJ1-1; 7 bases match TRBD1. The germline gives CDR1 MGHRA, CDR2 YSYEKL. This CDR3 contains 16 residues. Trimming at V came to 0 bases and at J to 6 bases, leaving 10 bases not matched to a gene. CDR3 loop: CASSQDGPGGQAEAFF. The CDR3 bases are TGCGCCAGCAGCCAAGATGGCCCAGGGGGTCAGGCTGAAGCTTTCTTT.

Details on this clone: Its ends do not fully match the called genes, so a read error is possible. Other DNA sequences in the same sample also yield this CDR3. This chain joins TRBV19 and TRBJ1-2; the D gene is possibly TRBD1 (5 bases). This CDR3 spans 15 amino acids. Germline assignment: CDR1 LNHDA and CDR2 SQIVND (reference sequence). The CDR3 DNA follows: TGTGCCAGTAGGACGTCGGGGACTGCTAACTATGGCTACACCTTT. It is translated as CASRTSGTANYGYTF.

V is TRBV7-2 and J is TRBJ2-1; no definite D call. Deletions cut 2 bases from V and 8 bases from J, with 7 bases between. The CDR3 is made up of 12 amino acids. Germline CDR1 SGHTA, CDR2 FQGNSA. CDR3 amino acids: CASSLRTHEQFF. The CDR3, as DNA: TGTGCCAGCAGCTTAAGAACACATGAGCAGTTCTTC.

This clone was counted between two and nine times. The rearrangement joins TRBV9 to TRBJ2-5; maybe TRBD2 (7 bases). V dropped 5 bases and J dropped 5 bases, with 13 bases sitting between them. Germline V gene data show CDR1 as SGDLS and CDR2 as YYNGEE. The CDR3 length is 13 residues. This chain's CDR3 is CASSRGAGETQYF. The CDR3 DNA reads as TGTGCCAGCAGTCGGGGGGCCGGGGAGACCCAGTACTTC.

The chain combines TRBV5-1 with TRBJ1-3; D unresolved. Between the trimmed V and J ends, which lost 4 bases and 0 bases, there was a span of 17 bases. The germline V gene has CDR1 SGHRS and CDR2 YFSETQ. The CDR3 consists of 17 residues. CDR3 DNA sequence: TGCGCCAGCAGCGTAACACCGGACTGGGGCTCTGGAAACACCATATATTTT. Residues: CASSVTPDWGSGNTIYF.

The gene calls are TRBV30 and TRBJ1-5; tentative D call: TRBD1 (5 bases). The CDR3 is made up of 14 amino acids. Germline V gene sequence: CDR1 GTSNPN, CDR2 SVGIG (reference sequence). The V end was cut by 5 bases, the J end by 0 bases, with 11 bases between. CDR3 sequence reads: CAWSQGTSNQPQHF. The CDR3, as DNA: TGTGCCTGGTCCCAGGGCACTAGCAATCAGCCCCAGCATTTT. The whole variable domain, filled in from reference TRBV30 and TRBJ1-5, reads SQTIHQWPATLVQPVGSPLSLECTVEGTSNPNLYWYRQAAGRGLQLLFYSVGIGQISSEVPQNLSASRPQDRQFILSSKKLLLSDSGFYLCAWSQGTSNQPQHFGDGTRLSIL.

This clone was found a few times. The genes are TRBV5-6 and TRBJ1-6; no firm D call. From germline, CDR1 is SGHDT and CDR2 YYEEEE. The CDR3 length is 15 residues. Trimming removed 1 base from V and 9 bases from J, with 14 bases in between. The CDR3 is CASSLHTLEVSPLHF. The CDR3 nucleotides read TGTGCCAGCAGCTTGCACACCCTAGAAGTTTCACCCCTCCACTTT.

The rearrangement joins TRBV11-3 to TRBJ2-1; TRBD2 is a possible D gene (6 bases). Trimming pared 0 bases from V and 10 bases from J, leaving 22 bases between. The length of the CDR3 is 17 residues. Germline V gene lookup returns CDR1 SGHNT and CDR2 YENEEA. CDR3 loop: CASSLDRTGVPFLEQFF. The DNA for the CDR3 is TGTGCCAGCAGCTTAGATAGAACGGGGGTGCCCTTCTTGGAGCAGTTCTTC.

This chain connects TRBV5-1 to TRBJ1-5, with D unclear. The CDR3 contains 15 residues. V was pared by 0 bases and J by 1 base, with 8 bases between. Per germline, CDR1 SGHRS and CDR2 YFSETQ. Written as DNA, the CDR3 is TGCGCCAGCAGCTTGGGAGGACTAAGCAATCAGCCCCAGCATTTT. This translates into CASSLGGLSNQPQHF.

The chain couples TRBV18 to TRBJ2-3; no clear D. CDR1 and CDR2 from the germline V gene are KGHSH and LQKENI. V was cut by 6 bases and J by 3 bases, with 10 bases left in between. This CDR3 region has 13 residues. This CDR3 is CASSRQKTDTQYF. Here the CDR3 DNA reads TGTGCCAGCTCTCGTCAGAAGACAGATACGCAGTATTTT.

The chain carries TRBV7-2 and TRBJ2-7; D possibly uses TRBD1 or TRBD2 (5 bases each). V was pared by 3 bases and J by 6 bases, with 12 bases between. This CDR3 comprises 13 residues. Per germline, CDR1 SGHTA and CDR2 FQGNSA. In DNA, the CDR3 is TGTGCCAGCAGCTTCCGGGGCTCTGGCGAGCAGTACTTC. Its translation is CASSFRGSGEQYF.

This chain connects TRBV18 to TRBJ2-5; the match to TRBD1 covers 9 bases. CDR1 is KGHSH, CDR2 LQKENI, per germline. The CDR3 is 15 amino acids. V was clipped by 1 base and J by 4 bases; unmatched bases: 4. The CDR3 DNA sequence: TGTGCCAGCTCACCACAACAGGGGGCATTAGAGACCCAGTACTTC. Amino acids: CASSPQQGALETQYF.

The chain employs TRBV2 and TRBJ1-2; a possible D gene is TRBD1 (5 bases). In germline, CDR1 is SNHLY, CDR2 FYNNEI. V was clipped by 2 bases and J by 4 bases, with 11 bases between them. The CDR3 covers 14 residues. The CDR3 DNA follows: TGTGCCAGCAGTGAACAAGGGACCGGCTATGGCTACACCTTC. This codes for CASSEQGTGYGYTF.

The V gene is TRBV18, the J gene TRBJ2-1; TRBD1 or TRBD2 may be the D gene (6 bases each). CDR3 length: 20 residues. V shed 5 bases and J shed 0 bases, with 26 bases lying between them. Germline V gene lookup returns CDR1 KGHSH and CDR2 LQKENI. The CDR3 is CASSSTDPGHSGSSYNEQFF. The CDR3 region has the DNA TGTGCCAGCTCATCCACCGACCCGGGACACTCCGGGAGCTCCTACAATGAGCAGTTCTTC.

The CDR3 sequence is CASSWRGGSYNEQFF. In nucleotides, the CDR3 is TGTGCCAGCAGCTGGCGGGGGGGCTCCTACAATGAGCAGTTCTTC. The chain combines TRBV5-6 with TRBJ2-1; 9 bases align to TRBD2. The J segment lost 0 bases and the V segment lost 3 bases, leaving 1 base of the junction unmatched. The CDR3 sequence is 15 residues long. Germline loops: CDR1 SGHDT, CDR2 YYEEEE. The whole variable domain, remainder taken from reference TRBV5-6 and TRBJ2-1, is DAGVTQSPTHLIKTRGQQVTLRCSPKSGHDTVSWYQQALGQGPQFIFQYYEEEERQRGNFPDRFSGHQFPNYSSELNVNALLLGDSALYLCASSWRGGSYNEQFFGPGTRLTVL.

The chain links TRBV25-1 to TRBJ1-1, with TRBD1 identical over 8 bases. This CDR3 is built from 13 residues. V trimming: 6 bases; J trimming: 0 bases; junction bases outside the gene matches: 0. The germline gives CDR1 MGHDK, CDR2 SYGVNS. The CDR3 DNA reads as TGTGCCAGCAGGGACAGGGTGAACACTGAAGCTTTCTTT. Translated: CASRDRVNTEAFF.

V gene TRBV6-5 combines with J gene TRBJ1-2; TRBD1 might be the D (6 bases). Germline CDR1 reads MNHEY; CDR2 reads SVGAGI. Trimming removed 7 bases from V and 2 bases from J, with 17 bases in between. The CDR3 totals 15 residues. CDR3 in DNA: TGTGCCAGCACTCTAAAGGGGGTGGGAAACTATGGCTACACCTTC. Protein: CASTLKGVGNYGYTF.

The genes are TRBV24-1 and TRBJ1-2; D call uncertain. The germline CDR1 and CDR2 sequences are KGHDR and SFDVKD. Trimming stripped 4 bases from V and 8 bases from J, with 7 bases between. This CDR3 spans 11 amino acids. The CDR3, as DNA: TGTGCCACCAGTGACCTTCGCGGCTACACCTTC. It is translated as CATSDLRGYTF.